These 17 T cell receptor beta chains were sequenced from one sample in a study of vaccination and CD4 T cells after COVID-19. Cultured CD4+ T cell DNA was sequenced using the Oncomine TCR Beta short-read assay. TCRdb passed the PCR reads through MiXCR, listing each CDR3 protein once. The table shows under 10,000 distinct CDR3 sequences, with just under 50% occurring only once. No antigens are known for them. The treatment is: roughly 10-day PBMC culture with coronavirus spike peptide pools or control peptides (ViraFEST assay). What was sequenced was CD4+ T cells from blood, cultured in vitro. These TCRs come from a human donor who had recovered from COVID-19.

This clonotype has just a few counts. The gene calls are TRBV28 and TRBJ2-3; D is perhaps TRBD2 (6 bases). The germline V and J ends were trimmed by 7 bases and 0 bases, with 11 bases remaining between them. Germline values: CDR1 MDHEN, CDR2 SYDVKM. The CDR3 has 14 amino acids. The CDR3 sequence is CASTWGGSTDTQYF. CDR3 in DNA: TGTGCCAGCACCTGGGGAGGTAGCACAGATACGCAGTATTTT.

The J gene is TRBJ2-7, the V gene TRBV15; D unresolved. Trimming left V 0 bases short and J 10 bases short, with 13 bases between. This CDR3 has 13 residues. Germline-derived CDR1 and CDR2 are LNHNV and YYDKDF (reference sequence). The CDR3 region has the DNA TGTGCCACCAGCAGAGATCCAAGTTGGATCCAGTACTTC. Protein sequence: CATSRDPSWIQYF. Full variable domain (missing parts from reference TRBV15 and TRBJ2-7): DAMVIQNPRYQVTQFGKPVTLSCSQTLNHNVMYWYQQKSSQAPKLLFHYYDKDFNNEADTPDNFQSRRPNTSFCFLDIRSPGLGDTAMYLCATSRDPSWIQYFGPGTRLTVT.

V usage is TRBV10-3 and J usage is TRBJ2-3; the match to TRBD2 covers 11 bases. With V trimmed by 9 bases and J by 5 bases, 4 bases remained unmatched. CDR1 and CDR2 from the germline V gene are ENHRY and SYGVKD. This CDR3 region has 13 residues. CDR3 in DNA: TGTGCCATACTAGCGGGAGAAATAGATACGCAGTATTTT. Translation gives CAILAGEIDTQYF.

In its sample, this clonotype is large. This chain links TRBV5-1 with TRBJ1-6; D may be TRBD1 (5 bases). The CDR3 contains 17 residues. Trimming stripped 5 bases from V and 10 bases from J, with 25 bases between. Germline values: CDR1 SGHRS, CDR2 YFSETQ. The CDR3 region has the DNA TGCGCCAGCAGAAACAAGCCACAATTAGGGGTGATATCACCCCTCCACTTT. Protein: CASRNKPQLGVISPLHF. The full variable domain, in which reference TRBV5-1 and TRBJ1-6 provide the parts outside the CDR3, is KAGVTQTPRYLIKTRGQQVTLSCSPISGHRSVSWYQQTPGQGLQFLFEYFSETQRNKGNFPGRFSGRQFSNSRSEMNVSTLELGDSALYLCASRNKPQLGVISPLHFGNGTRLTVT.

V gene TRBV6-1 combines with J gene TRBJ2-3; tentative D call: TRBD2 (5 bases). Looked up from germline, CDR1 is MNHNS and CDR2 is SASEGT. V dropped 1 base and J dropped 1 base, with 9 bases sitting between them. CDR3 length: 15 amino acids. The CDR3 DNA reads TGTGCCAGCAGTGAAGTTCTAGCTCGCACAGATACGCAGTATTTT. This translates into CASSEVLARTDTQYF.

Here the CDR3 reads CASMGTEGNTIYF. CDR3 nucleotide sequence: TGTGCCAGTATGGGGACAGAAGGAAACACCATATATTTT. The chain joins TRBV19 to TRBJ1-3; 7 nucleotides align to TRBD1. CDR3 length equals 13 residues. The germline gives CDR1 LNHDA, CDR2 SQIVND (reference sequence). With 7 bases clipped from V and 4 bases from J, the junction kept 4 bases outside the gene matches.

There are a few counts of this clonotype. The rearrangement uses TRBV27 and TRBJ1-2; the D is unclear. Deletions cut 8 bases from V and 3 bases from J, with 19 bases between. Per germline, CDR1 MNHEY and CDR2 SMNVEV (reference sequence). The CDR3 contains 15 residues. The CDR3 protein is CASAKMGSLDYGYTF. Here the CDR3 DNA reads TGTGCCAGCGCTAAGATGGGGTCGCTAGACTATGGCTACACCTTC.

This clonotype was seen a handful of times. J is TRBJ2-7 and V is TRBV7-9; 7 bases are a match to TRBD1. This CDR3 has 15 amino acids. V shed 4 bases, J shed 3 bases, and the junction held 9 bases outside the gene matches. Looked up from germline, CDR1 is SEHNR and CDR2 is FQNEAQ (reference sequence). The CDR3 bases are TGTGCCAGCAGCTATACCGGGACAGTTAACTACGAGCAGTACTTC. Translation gives CASSYTGTVNYEQYF.

The V and J genes are TRBV7-2 and TRBJ2-7; TRBD2 aligns across 11 bases. CDR3 length: 16 amino acids. J gave up 3 bases and V 5 bases, and 9 bases lay outside the gene matches. Germline V gives CDR1 SGHTA, CDR2 FQGNSA. CDR3 region: CASSPGSLAGGYEQYF. CDR3 DNA sequence: TGTGCCAGCAGCCCGGGGTCGCTAGCGGGGGGCTACGAGCAGTACTTC.

This chain connects TRBV11-3 to TRBJ2-1, with D uncertain. The germline CDR1 and CDR2 sequences are SGHNT and YENEEA. There are 14 residues in the CDR3. V shed 0 bases and J shed 4 bases, with 7 bases lying between them. In DNA, the CDR3 is TGTGCCAGCAGCTTAGATGGTGGGTACAATGAGCAGTTCTTC. Its translation is CASSLDGGYNEQFF.

Notes on this clonotype: Relative to the germline gene, one junction end is altered; a read error may explain this. This chain joins TRBV2 and TRBJ2-7; D unresolved. This CDR3 region has 11 residues. The germline gives CDR1 SNHLY, CDR2 FYNNEI. The CDR3: CANSVLGEQYF. The DNA of the CDR3 is TGTGCCAACAGTGTCTTGGGCGAGCAGTACTTC.

The chain links TRBV6-2 or TRBV6-3 to TRBJ2-7, with D maybe TRBD1 (6 bases). Trimming pared 6 bases from V and 2 bases from J, leaving 20 bases between. Germline V CDR1 and CDR2: MNHEY, SVGEGT. The CDR3 length is 16 residues. CDR3 nucleotide sequence: TGTGCCAGCAGATCTATTGGACAGTTTGGTACCTACGAGCAGTACTTC. Protein sequence: CASRSIGQFGTYEQYF.

This chain joins TRBV24-1 and TRBJ1-2; 12 bases line up with TRBD1. The CDR3 totals 15 residues. V lost 3 bases, J lost 8 bases, and 6 bases stayed unmatched. Germline CDR1 reads KGHDR; CDR2 reads SFDVKD. As DNA, the CDR3 is TGTGCCACCAGTGATGGGGGACAGGGGGCGCGGGGCTACACCTTC. Translated: CATSDGGQGARGYTF.

The chain has TRBV28 and TRBJ2-2; perhaps TRBD1 as D (5 bases). The CDR3 is 14 amino acids. Germline CDR1 reads MDHEN; CDR2 reads SYDVKM. The V and J ends lost 6 bases and 2 bases respectively, with 10 bases between them. Here the CDR3 reads CASRRQGNTGELFF. CDR3 coding DNA: TGTGCCAGCAGGCGGCAGGGAAACACCGGGGAGCTGTTTTTT.

This chain connects TRBV12-3 or TRBV12-4 to TRBJ1-6; D call uncertain. V lost 3 bases to trimming and J lost 14 bases, with 17 bases between them. The CDR3 has 14 amino acids. Here the CDR3 reads CASSFRTGSASLHF. The CDR3 coding sequence is TGTGCCAGCAGTTTTAGGACCGGTTCGGCGTCCCTCCACTTT.

The rearrangement links TRBV24-1 to TRBJ1-1, with 7 bases that match TRBD1. The CDR3 loop spans 14 amino acids. V trimming: 9 bases; J trimming: 1 base; junction bases outside the gene matches: 7. Germline CDR1 KGHDR, CDR2 SFDVKD. The CDR3 region has the DNA TGTGCCACCCGATCAGGGGGGAGGAACACTGAAGCTTTCTTT. Translated, it gives CATRSGGRNTEAFF.

V usage is TRBV15 and J usage is TRBJ2-7; 12 bases fit TRBD2. Germline loops: CDR1 LNHNV, CDR2 YYDKDF (reference sequence). The CDR3 has 17 residues. The J segment lost 7 bases and the V segment lost 0 bases, leaving 10 bases of the junction unmatched. The CDR3 protein is CATSRDPGLAGLLEQYF. The DNA for the CDR3 is TGTGCCACCAGCAGAGATCCGGGACTAGCGGGCCTTTTAGAGCAGTACTTC.